What follows are 2 T cell receptor beta chains derived from one specimen sequenced in a study of early T cells in non-severe SARS-CoV-2 infection. TCRdb processed the 5' RACE reads anew with MiXCR; each CDR3 protein has one entry. The repertoire holds 37,000 or so distinct CDR3 sequences, with 6.3% as singletons. The sequenced material came from whole blood. All receptors derive from an adult who was a healthcare worker with PCR-confirmed SARS-CoV-2 infection or an uninfected control (not recorded which).

The chain employs TRBV23-1 and TRBJ2-2; D ambiguous. TRBV23-1 is an ORF, and what it does is uncertain. V dropped 0 bases and J dropped 4 bases, with 15 bases sitting between them. The CDR3 is made up of 17 amino acids. As DNA, the CDR3 is TGCGCCAGCAGTCAATCCCCTTACATGAGGAGCACCGGGGAGCTGTTTTTT. The encoded protein is CASSQSPYMRSTGELFF.

This clonotype was picked up many times. J is TRBJ2-1 and V is TRBV5-5; D unclear. Germline lookup yields CDR1 SGHKS and CDR2 YYEKEE (reference sequence). This CDR3 has 19 residues. V was trimmed by 6 bases and J by 0 bases, leaving 25 bases between them. This chain's CDR3 is CASTPARGFPLGSYNEQFF. The CDR3 DNA follows: TGTGCCAGCACCCCCGCACGAGGATTCCCTTTGGGCTCCTACAATGAGCAGTTCTTC.